This T cell receptor beta chain was observed in a study of beta chain features in type 1 diabetes. Study results and caveats: For cells with high TCR expression, cDNA sequencing could yield over-representation. The naive, central memory and Treg TCRB repertoires looked more alike in patients than they did in healthy donors.

The V gene's germline CDR1 is SEHNR and CDR2 FQNEAQ (reference sequence). J gave up 2 bases and V 5 bases, and 12 bases lay outside the gene matches. This CDR3 is built from 17 residues. This clone appeared a few times. Its specificity is not known. Every bit of the isolated RNA underwent reverse transcription, so sequencing read expressed TCRB transcripts. Clones were sequenced by immunoSEQ multiplex PCR, and TCRdb holds only the in-frame ones, with some missing. The sample has 200,000 to 250,000 clones, 13% to 15% seen once. The TCR comes from a middle-aged woman in good health. This chain uses TRBV7-9 with TRBJ2-7, with 10 bases aligning to TRBD2. Sequencing was carried out using naive CD4+ T cells from blood. For the CDR3, the DNA is TGTGCCAGCAGCCCCCCCCTCCTAGCGGGGGAAACCTACGAGCAGTACTTC. Its translation: CASSPPLLAGETYEQYF.